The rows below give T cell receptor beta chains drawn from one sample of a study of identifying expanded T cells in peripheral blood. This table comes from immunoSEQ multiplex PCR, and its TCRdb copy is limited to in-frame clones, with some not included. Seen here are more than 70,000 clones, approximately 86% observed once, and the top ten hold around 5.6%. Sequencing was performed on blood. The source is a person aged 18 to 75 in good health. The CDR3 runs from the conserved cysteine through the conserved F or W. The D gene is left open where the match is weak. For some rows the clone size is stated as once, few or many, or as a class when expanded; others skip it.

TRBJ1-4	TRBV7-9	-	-	CASSLRRRGEKLFF	TGTGCCAGCAGCTTACGACGCCGAGGTGAAAAACTGTTTTTT
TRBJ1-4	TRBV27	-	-	CASGFMSGEKLFF	TGTGCCAGCGGGTTTATGTCGGGTGAAAAACTGTTTTTT
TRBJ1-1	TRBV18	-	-	CASSPAVGFGAFF	TGTGCCAGCTCACCAGCGGTGGGGTTCGGGGCTTTCTTT
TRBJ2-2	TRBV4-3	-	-	CASSQRGRGLNTGELFF	TGCGCCAGCAGCCAAAGGGGGAGGGGTTTGAACACCGGGGAGCTGTTTTTT
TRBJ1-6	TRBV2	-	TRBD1	CASRTGVENSPLHF	TGTGCCTCCCGGACAGGGGTTGAGAATTCACCCCTCCACTTT
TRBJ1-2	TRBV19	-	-	CAARAGLYGYTF	TGTGCCGCGAGGGCCGGACTCTATGGCTACACCTTC
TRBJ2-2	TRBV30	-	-	CAWSDWNTGELFF	TGTGCCTGGTCGGACTGGAACACCGGGGAGCTGTTTTTT
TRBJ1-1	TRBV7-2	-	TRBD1	CASSSTGTVDTEAFF	TGTGCCAGCAGCTCGACCGGGACAGTGGACACTGAAGCTTTCTTT
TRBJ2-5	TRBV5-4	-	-	CASSLQETQYF	TGTGCCAGCAGCTTGCAAGAGACCCAGTACTTC
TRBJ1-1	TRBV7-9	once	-	CASSLDGGGQTEAFF	TGTGCCAGCAGCCTCGACGGTGGGGGGCAGACTGAAGCTTTCTTT
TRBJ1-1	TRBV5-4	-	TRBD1	CASRGQGESTEAFF	TGTGCCAGCAGAGGGCAGGGGGAGAGCACTGAAGCTTTCTTT
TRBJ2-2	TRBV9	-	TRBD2	CASSSNPGLAGYRRVGELFF	TGTGCCAGCAGCTCTAATCCGGGACTAGCGGGTTACCGGAGGGTCGGGGAGCTGTTTTTT
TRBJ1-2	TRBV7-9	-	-	CASSLGETRGYTF	TGTGCCAGCAGCTTAGGGGAAACGAGGGGCTACACCTTC
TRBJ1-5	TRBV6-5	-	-	CASSSSWGFNQPQHF	TGTGCCAGCAGTTCTTCTTGGGGTTTCAATCAGCCCCAGCATTTT
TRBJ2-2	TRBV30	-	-	CAWSSQGVGTGELFF	TGTGCCTGGAGTAGCCAGGGAGTCGGCACCGGGGAGCTGTTTTTT
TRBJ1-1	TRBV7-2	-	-	CASSRTENTEAFF	TGTGCCAGCAGCCGCACAGAGAACACTGAAGCTTTCTTT
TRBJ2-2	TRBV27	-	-	CASSALTGELFF	TGTGCCAGCAGTGCCCTAACCGGGGAGCTGTTTTTT
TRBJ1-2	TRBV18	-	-	CASSPDQDYGYTF	TGTGCCAGCTCACCGGACCAAGACTATGGCTACACCTTC
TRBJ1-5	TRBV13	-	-	CASSLGPGRNQPQHF	TGTGCCAGCAGCTTAGGCCCAGGGAGAAATCAGCCCCAGCATTTT
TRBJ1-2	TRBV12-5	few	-	CASGDRPNYGYTF	TGTGCTAGTGGCGACAGGCCGAACTATGGCTACACCTTC
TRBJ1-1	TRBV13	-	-	CASSFTGMDHTEAFF	TGTGCCAGCAGCTTCACAGGGATGGATCACACTGAAGCTTTCTTT
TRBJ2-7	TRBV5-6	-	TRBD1	CASSSIPGQGLEQYF	TGTGCCAGCAGCTCGATACCGGGACAGGGACTCGAGCAGTACTTC
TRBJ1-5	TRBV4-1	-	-	CASSQGERQPQHF	TGCGCCAGCAGCCAAGGTGAGAGGCAGCCCCAGCATTTT
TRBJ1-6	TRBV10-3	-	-	CAISETGAGGNSPLHF	TGTGCCATCAGTGAGACGGGGGCAGGAGGAAATTCACCCCTCCACTTT
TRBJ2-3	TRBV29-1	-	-	CSVDVISDTQYF	TGCAGCGTTGACGTGATTTCAGATACGCAGTATTTT
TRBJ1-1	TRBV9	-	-	CASSVRDNLNTEAFF	TGTGCCAGCAGCGTTAGGGATAACCTGAACACTGAAGCTTTCTTT
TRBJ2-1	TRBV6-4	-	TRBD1	CASSGGTGGEQFF	TGTGCCAGCAGTGGTGGGACAGGCGGAGAGCAGTTCTTC
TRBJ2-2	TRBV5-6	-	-	CASSWNRFTGELFF	TGTGCCAGCAGCTGGAACAGATTCACCGGGGAGCTGTTTTTT
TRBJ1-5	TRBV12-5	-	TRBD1	CASANNRGAQPQHF	TGTGCTAGTGCCAACAACAGGGGGGCCCAGCCCCAGCATTTT
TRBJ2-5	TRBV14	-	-	CASSSNEADSQETQYF	TGTGCCAGCAGCAGCAACGAGGCAGATAGCCAAGAGACCCAGTACTTC
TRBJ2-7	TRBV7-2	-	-	CASSYGGEQYF	TGTGCCAGCAGCTATGGGGGCGAGCAGTACTTC
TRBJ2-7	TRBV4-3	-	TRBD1	CASSQDWDSYEQYF	TGCGCCAGCAGCCAAGATTGGGACAGCTACGAGCAGTACTTC
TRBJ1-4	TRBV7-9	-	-	CASTLPGGKLFF	TGTGCCAGCACCCTACCAGGAGGAAAACTGTTTTTT
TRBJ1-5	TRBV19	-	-	CASSIQGGNQPQHF	TGTGCCAGTAGTATACAGGGAGGCAATCAGCCCCAGCATTTT
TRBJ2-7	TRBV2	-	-	CASSPPGSTVNEQYF	TGTGCCAGCAGTCCCCCCGGGTCGACGGTCAACGAGCAGTACTTC
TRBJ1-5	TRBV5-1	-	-	CASSLWGDNQPQHF	TGCGCCAGCAGCTTATGGGGCGACAATCAGCCCCAGCATTTT
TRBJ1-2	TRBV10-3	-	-	CAISANTARGYTF	TGTGCCATCAGCGCGAATACCGCACGGGGCTACACCTTC
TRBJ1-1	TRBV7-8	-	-	CASSWQGYTEAFF	TGTGCCAGCAGCTGGCAGGGGTACACTGAAGCTTTCTTT
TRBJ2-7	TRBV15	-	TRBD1	CATSRAFRQGIYEQYF	TGTGCCACCAGCAGAGCGTTTAGACAGGGGATCTACGAGCAGTACTTC
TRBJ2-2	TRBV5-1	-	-	CASSRGTGELFF	TGCGCCAGCAGCAGGGGGACCGGGGAGCTGTTTTTT
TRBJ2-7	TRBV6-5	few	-	CASRQHRQGGYEQYF	TGTGCCAGCAGGCAACACCGACAGGGAGGCTACGAGCAGTACTTC
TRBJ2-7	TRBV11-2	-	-	CASSLVRVYEQYF	TGTGCCAGCAGCTTAGTTAGGGTCTACGAGCAGTACTTC
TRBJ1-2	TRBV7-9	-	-	CASSLGSVGGARHGYTF	TGTGCCAGCAGCTTAGGGTCCGTTGGTGGGGCAAGACATGGCTACACCTTC
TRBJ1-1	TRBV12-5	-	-	CASGLVTSGGLFVRGVGNTEAFF	TGTGCTAGTGGTTTGGTTACTTCTGGGGGATTATTTGTCAGGGGCGTGGGGAACACTGAAGCTTTCTTT
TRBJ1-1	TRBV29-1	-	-	CSVDNLGTEAFF	TGCAGCGTTGACAACCTTGGGACTGAAGCTTTCTTT
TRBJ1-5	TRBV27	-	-	CASRSGWGFSNQPQHF	TGTGCCAGCAGATCCGGGTGGGGGTTTAGCAATCAGCCCCAGCATTTT